This T cell receptor beta chain is from a study of blood T cell repertoires in COVID-19. CDR3 length: 11 residues. After removal of 5 bases from V and 7 bases from J, the junction contained 2 bases not matched to a gene. Sequencing was performed with immunoSEQ multiplex PCR; in TCRdb, only in-frame clones are kept and a portion is missing. The table records roughly 250,000 clones, around 90% of them present only once. The origin of this receptor is a woman younger than 45 with acute or convalescent COVID-19. The V call is TRBV12-3 or TRBV12-4, the J call TRBJ2-7; 7 nucleotides agree with TRBD2. What was sequenced was peripheral blood. CDR3 region: CASSPGGEQYF. The CDR3 DNA follows: TGTGCCAGCAGTCCCGGGGGGGAGCAGTACTTC.